Listed below are T cell receptor beta chains from one sample, sequenced in a study of blood T cell repertoires in COVID-19. Data came from immunoSEQ multiplex PCR; TCRdb stores just in-frame clones and leaves some out. The table records about 99,000 clones, around 83% of them present only once. The sequenced sample was peripheral blood. The receptors here all came from a man aged 70-80 years with active or convalescent COVID-19. CDR3s include the opening cysteine and the closing phenylalanine or tryptophan. The D gene is left open where the match is weak. Clone size, where shown, is once, few, many, or a class for clones that have expanded.

V gene	clone size	D gene	J gene	CDR3 DNA	CDR3 protein
TRBV7-3	.	.	TRBJ2-2	TGTGCCAGCAGTCAGACAGGCTACACCGGGGAGCTGTTTTTT	CASSQTGYTGELFF
TRBV30	few	TRBD1	TRBJ2-5	TGTGCCTGGGGGGGACAGGGCGCTCTCCAAGAGACCCAGTACTTC	CAWGGQGALQETQYF
TRBV5-1	.	TRBD2	TRBJ2-3	TGCGCCAGCAGCTTGGAACTACAGGGGACTAGCGGGGGAAGCACAGATACGCAGTATTTT	CASSLELQGTSGGSTDTQYF
TRBV5-8	.	.	TRBJ2-1	TGTGCCAGCATCACTTGGAACAGCAATGAGCAGTTCTTC	CASITWNSNEQFF
TRBV28	.	TRBD1	TRBJ1-1	TGTGCCAGCAGTCTAGGACAGGGGCTTGAAGCTTTCTTT	CASSLGQGLEAFF
TRBV15	.	TRBD2	TRBJ2-5	TGTGCCACCAGCAGAGAAGCGGGACTCCTAGAGACCCAGTACTTC	CATSREAGLLETQYF
TRBV6-5	few	.	TRBJ1-3	TGTGCCAGCAATTTGCAGGGAAACACCATATATTTT	CASNLQGNTIYF
TRBV19	once	TRBD1	TRBJ1-6	TGTGCCAGTAGTCGGCCGGGACAGGGTCAGGCGCCCCTCCACTTT	CASSRPGQGQAPLHF
TRBV10-1	.	.	TRBJ2-5	TGCGCCAGCAGTGAGTCGGTCGCGGGACAAGAGACCCAGTACTTC	CASSESVAGQETQYF
TRBV28	few	.	TRBJ2-7	TGTGCCAGCAGTTTGGAGGGACAGAGGTACGAGCAGTACTTC	CASSLEGQRYEQYF
TRBV7-9	.	.	TRBJ1-4	TGTGCCAGCAGCTTAGCGGTTTCAGGGAATGAAAAACTGTTTTTT	CASSLAVSGNEKLFF
TRBV9	.	.	TRBJ1-3	TGTGCCAGCAGCGTTTTACCTGTGAGCTCTGGAAACACCATATATTTT	CASSVLPVSSGNTIYF
TRBV19	.	.	TRBJ1-5	TGTGCCAGTAGTGCTATGGGGGACACGCCCCAGCATTTT	CASSAMGDTPQHF
TRBV30	once	TRBD1	TRBJ2-3	TGTGCCTGGAGTGTAAAGGGGGCAACAGATACGCAGTATTTT	CAWSVKGATDTQYF
TRBV19	.	TRBD2	TRBJ2-1	TGTGCCAGTAGTGTACCGGGAGGGTACAATGAGCAGTTCTTC	CASSVPGGYNEQFF
TRBV7-2	.	.	TRBJ1-5	TGTGCCAGCAGCCCATCGCAGGAGGTGGCTTTAGGGAATCAGCCCCAGCATTTT	CASSPSQEVALGNQPQHF
TRBV7-3	.	.	TRBJ2-3	TGTGCCAGCAGCTTAATAGCGGGACAGGGATTTGATACGCAGTATTTT	CASSLIAGQGFDTQYF
TRBV7-3	.	TRBD2	TRBJ2-1	TGTGCCAGCAGCTTAGCCGGGACTAGCAACAATGAGCAGTTCTTC	CASSLAGTSNNEQFF
TRBV15	.	.	TRBJ2-7	TGTGCCACCAGCCCAGACAGCATTAGGACCTACGAGCAGTACTTC	CATSPDSIRTYEQYF
TRBV2	.	TRBD1	TRBJ2-7	TGTGCCAGCAGTGAAAGGAGGACAGGGGTACACGAGCAGTACTTC	CASSERRTGVHEQYF
TRBV9	.	TRBD2	TRBJ2-7	TGTGCCAGCAGCCCCCAGGGAGCGGGGCCCTCCTACGAGCAGTACTTC	CASSPQGAGPSYEQYF
TRBV3-1/TRBV3-2	.	.	TRBJ2-7	TGTGCCAGCAGCCAAGGAGGGTACGAGCAGTACTTC	CASSQGGYEQYF
TRBV30	.	.	TRBJ1-2	TGTGCCTGGAGTGTACGGGAGATCTATGGCTACACCTTC	CAWSVREIYGYTF
TRBV5-5	.	TRBD1	TRBJ2-2	TGTGCCAGCAGCTTGGTAGCGACAGGGAGAACCGGGGAGCTGTTTTTT	CASSLVATGRTGELFF
TRBV5-5	.	TRBD1	TRBJ2-7	TGTGCCAGCAGCTTGCACAGGGGGGCGCAACAGGACGAGCAGTACTTC	CASSLHRGAQQDEQYF